This T cell receptor beta chain was obtained from a study of graft-versus-host responses after intestinal transplantation. This clone is deemed medium-sized (0.01 to 0.1%). Each mixed lymphocyte reaction held 200,000 CFSE-labeled responders and 200,000 irradiated violet-dye-labeled stimulators. Sorting after the reaction isolated proliferating CFSE-low CD3+CD4+ and CD3+CD8+ responders. The table came from immunoSEQ multiplex PCR; TCRdb's copy has only in-frame clones and leaves some out. This sample carries fewer than 13,000 clones, roughly 29% of them seen once, and the ten largest clones take roughly 3.2%. This CDR3 has 17 amino acids. Trimming cost V 2 bases and J 0 bases; bases outside gene matches: 4. Germline CDR1 SGHVS, CDR2 FNYEAQ.

The sequences come from alloreactive CD4+ T cells from a mixed lymphocyte reaction culture, collected before intestinal transplant. Subset defined: CFSE-low proliferating T cells sorted from roughly six-day pre-transplant mixed lymphocyte reaction (GvH or HvG direction). This chain links TRBV7-6 with TRBJ2-1; TRBD2 agrees at 10 bases. This sequence originates from a human patient who received an intestinal transplant. The CDR3 here is CASSLSPSGSSYNEQFF. CDR3 DNA: TGTGCCAGCAGCTTATCCCCTAGCGGGAGCTCCTACAATGAGCAGTTCTTC.